This TCR beta chain is from a study of CD8+CD57+ T cells in acquired aplastic anemia. The use of genomic DNA as template underpinned the TCR beta VDJ and CDR3 profiling. TCRdb fed the reads into MiXCR, producing one record per CDR3 protein. The sample yields 150,000 or so distinct CDR3 sequences, around 50% seen once. The germline gives CDR1 SQVTM, CDR2 ANQGSEA. This CDR3 contains 12 residues. V shed 6 bases and J 5 bases; nucleotides not matched to a gene: 7. The sequenced patients had an expansion of CD8+CD57+ cells seen by flow cytometry. Source material: sorted CD4+, CD8+, or CD8+CD57+ T cells (not recorded which) from PBMCs. This receptor was taken from a human donor with aplastic anemia. The chain recombines TRBV29-1 with TRBJ2-7, with 7 bases aligning to TRBD2. The CDR3 region is CSVRAGVNEQYF. For the CDR3, the DNA is TGCAGCGTACGGGCGGGAGTGAACGAGCAGTACTTC.